This T cell receptor beta chain emerged from a study of T cell responses to AZD1222 COVID-19 vaccine. Background on the study: Second-dose timings of about 4 or about 12 weeks were pooled.

Whole-study findings and limits: Of spike-specific TCRs, nearly half reportedly target regions left unmutated in variants. Sampling captured repertoires only after the peak T cell response. Vaccine-related CD4 TCRs covered spike, predominating at 160-218 and 743-854.

Trimming took off 2 bases at V and 6 bases at J, with 11 bases between the two ends. CDR3 size: 13 residues. Sequencing was performed with immunoSEQ multiplex PCR; in TCRdb, only in-frame clones are kept and a portion is missing. The top ten hold 1.5% to 2% of the sample, which has about 140,000 clones, roughly 89% seen once. Points on this clone: No antigen is known for it.

The source material was peripheral blood, sampled on day 0 of AZD1222 vaccination. The source is an adult in good health. V and J are TRBV12-3 or TRBV12-4 and TRBJ2-7; D gene uncertain. CDR3 nucleotide sequence: TGTGCCAGCAGTTTAAAGGGTCGGTTCGAGCAGTACTTC. Translated, it gives CASSLKGRFEQYF.